This TCR beta chain is drawn from a study of blood T cell repertoires in COVID-19. Germline lookup yields CDR1 SGHTA and CDR2 FQGNSA. The CDR3 sequence is 15 residues long. Trimming cost V 4 bases and J 2 bases, with 15 bases left between them. The repertoire was sequenced with immunoSEQ multiplex PCR; TCRdb's copy has only in-frame clones and lacks some. The sample contains about 170,000 clones, roughly 93% of which appear only once. The source material was peripheral blood. The chain is built from TRBV7-2 and TRBJ2-7; D remains ambiguous. This TCR was sampled from a man between 18 and 29 years old with COVID-19, enrolled during active disease. CDR3 loop: CASSWLSSVTYEQYF. CDR3 DNA: TGTGCCAGCAGCTGGTTAAGCAGCGTTACCTACGAGCAGTACTTC.